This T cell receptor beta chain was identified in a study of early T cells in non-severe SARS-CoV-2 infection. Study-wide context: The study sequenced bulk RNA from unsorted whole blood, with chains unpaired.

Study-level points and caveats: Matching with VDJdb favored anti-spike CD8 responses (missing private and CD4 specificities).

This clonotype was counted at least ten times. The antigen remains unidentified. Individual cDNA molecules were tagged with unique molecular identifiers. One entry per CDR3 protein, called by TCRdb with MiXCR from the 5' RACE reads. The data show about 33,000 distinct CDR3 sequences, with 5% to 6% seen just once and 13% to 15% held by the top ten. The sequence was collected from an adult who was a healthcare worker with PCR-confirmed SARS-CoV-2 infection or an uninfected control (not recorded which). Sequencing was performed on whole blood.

The CDR3 DNA reads as TGTGCCAGCAGTTCAACGATAGGTGGATCACCCCTCCACTTT. It codes for CASSSTIGGSPLHF. This chain uses TRBV27 with TRBJ1-6, with unresolved D. The germline CDR1 and CDR2 sequences are MNHEY and SMNVEV (reference sequence). The germline V and J ends were trimmed by 4 bases and 10 bases, with 14 bases remaining between them. This CDR3 is built from 14 residues.